The present entry profiles one T cell receptor (beta chain) with its context. The sample holds many counts of this clonotype. Its antigen is currently not known. No base quality information exists; no much larger clone differs at one position. This sample is part of a study of T cells after yellow fever vaccination (dated by TCRdb to the late 2010s). Background on the whole study: Libraries from fractions with low cell numbers were prepared with the SMART-Seq v4 Ultra Low Input RNA kit. Blood was drawn at multiple timepoints before and after primary and secondary immunization, with bulk PBMC replicates and cell subsets isolated. The cohort comprised two healthy male donors, one aged 18 to 30 and one aged 30 to 40 years. To track T-cell clones before and after primary and booster YFV17D yellow fever vaccination, bulk TCR alpha and beta repertoires were sequenced longitudinally. Paper-wide results and their limitations: Because only a couple of donors were included in the study, the extent to which the findings can be generalized is limited. FACS-sorted repertoires could contain abundant contaminating clonotypes from the bulk population, so computational filtering was required. Most clones expanded after primary vaccination (almost 97% of CD4 and over 80% of CD8) were re-detected after the booster, suggesting that broad memory maintenance occurred. A small share of clonotypes was detected in both CD4 and CD8 compartments, with the overlap likely arising from convergent recombination. Compared with the primary T-cell response, the secondary T-cell response was weaker but faster, peaking on day 5 rather than day 15.

Sequencing instrument: Illumina NovaSeq 6000. TCR cDNA was synthesized by 5'RACE template switching, which introduced a universal primer site and unique molecular identifiers. cDNA synthesis was primed from both the TCR alpha and TCR beta constant segments. Library amplification involved two PCR steps, and the second step added sample barcodes and sequencing adapters. Libraries were sequenced on Illumina HiSeq 2500 (2x100 bp) or NovaSeq (2x150 bp). The paper's data handling went like this. MIGEC handled demultiplexing of reads and collapsing into UMI consensus sequences, while MiXCR performed V(D)J alignment. Vaccine-responding clonotypes were identified with edgeR using replicate PBMC samples, with FDR below 0.01 and a log2 fold change above 5 up to day 15 being required. Each bulk clonotype received a CD4 or CD8 identity based on whether the sequenced CD4 or CD8 repertoire contained that clonotype at higher abundance. TCRdb applied fastp at Q25 and MiXCR to the public reads, then kept only in-frame beta chains. Here each entry gathers all rows of one CDR3 protein and keeps the most common genes and DNA. The V and J calls were not made by the authors but by TCRdb's processing. The sample table contains some 200,000 distinct CDR3 sequences; only one count was recorded for approximately 3% of them. The ten largest account for 3.2% of the sample.

The intended sense of this specimen's treatment or condition label: live attenuated yellow fever vaccine strain. PBMCs were isolated from peripheral blood using a standard Ficoll-Paque protocol. CD4 and CD8 T-cell fractions were isolated with Dynabeads CD4 and CD8 positive selection kits. TriZol was used to extract RNA from bulk PBMCs, from CD4 and CD8 fractions, and from dextramer-positive and dextramer-negative fractions. This TCR was recovered from a man in his late teens or twenties who received the YFV17D yellow fever vaccine. The starting material was CD4+ T cells sorted from PBMCs, obtained 10 days after the yellow fever booster vaccination.

The nucleotide sequence is given as TGCGCCAGCAGCTTGGATGAGGGACTGCCTGAAGCTTTCTTT. The translation is CASSLDEGLPEAFF. In this chain, TRBV5-1 is recombined with TRBJ1-1; the best D guess is TRBD1, with 5 bases matching. From the cysteine up to the phenylalanine, the CDR3 has a length of 14 residues. Just the 42-base CDR3 DNA is kept, in frame starting at base 1. CDR1 and CDR2 (SGHRS, YFSETQ) derive from the germline V gene. Trimming at the junction amounts to 0 bases on V and 6 bases on J, and the germline ends lie 12 bases apart. Reference TRBV5-1 and TRBJ1-1 genes cover what lies past the CDR3, so the full variable domain is KAGVTQTPRYLIKTRGQQVTLSCSPISGHRSVSWYQQTPGQGLQFLFEYFSETQRNKGNFPGRFSGRQFSNSRSEMNVSTLELGDSALYLCASSLDEGLPEAFFGQGTRLTVV.